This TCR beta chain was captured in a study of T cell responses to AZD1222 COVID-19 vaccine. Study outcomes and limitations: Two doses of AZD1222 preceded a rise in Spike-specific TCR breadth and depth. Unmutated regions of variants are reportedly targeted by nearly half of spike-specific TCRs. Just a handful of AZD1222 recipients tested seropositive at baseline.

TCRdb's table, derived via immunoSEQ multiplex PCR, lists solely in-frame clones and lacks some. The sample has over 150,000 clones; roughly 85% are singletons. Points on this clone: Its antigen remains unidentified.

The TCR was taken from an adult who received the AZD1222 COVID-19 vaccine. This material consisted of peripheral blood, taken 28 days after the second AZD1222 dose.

CDR3 in amino acids: CASRSGPFRETQYF. CDR3 bases: TGTGCCAGCAGATCCGGGCCCTTCAGAGAGACCCAGTACTTC. The chain recombines TRBV28 with TRBJ2-5; D unresolved. Germline CDR1 and CDR2: MDHEN and SYDVKM. This CDR3 has 14 amino acids. The V end was cut by 6 bases, the J end by 4 bases, with 15 bases between.